Listed here are 11 T cell receptor beta chains from one sample, sequenced in a study of esophageal squamous cell carcinoma under preoperative chemotherapy. The time point here: before preoperative PTX-NDP chemotherapy. Each CDR3 protein is one row after TCRdb ran MiXCR on the PCR reads. The sample yields about 12,000 distinct CDR3 sequences, roughly 50% seen once. Collection of the sample occurred from a patient given preoperative chemotherapy. These receptors all stem from a human donor with esophageal squamous cell carcinoma. The donor label of this sample is uncertain.

The chain has TRBV7-9 and TRBJ2-5, with TRBD2 matching 9 bases. The CDR3 is 15 residues long. Germline V gives CDR1 SEHNR, CDR2 FQNEAQ (reference sequence). J was trimmed by 11 bases and V by 4 bases; bases with no gene match: 14. The CDR3 nucleotides read TGTGCCAGCAGCTCTTTAGCGGGGGTATACAATGAGCAGTACTTC. Translated, it gives CASSSLAGVYNEQYF.

The gene calls are TRBV27 and TRBJ2-7, with D perhaps matching TRBD1 or TRBD2 (5 bases each). TRBJ2-5 explains the end of the DNA better; the J call may be wrong. Germline V gene data show CDR1 as MNHEY and CDR2 as SMNVEV (reference sequence). The CDR3 length is 15 residues. The CDR3 nucleotides are TGTGCCAGCAGTTTTAGTTCTGGCAGGGACGAGACCCAGTACTTC. This sequence encodes CASSFSSGRDETQYF.

This clonotype is medium-sized (0.01 to 0.1%) by share. The chain recombines TRBV12-3 or TRBV12-4 with TRBJ1-2; the D gene is possibly TRBD1 (5 bases). V lost 0 bases to trimming and J lost 7 bases, with 15 bases between them. The CDR3 runs to 15 residues. The CDR3 DNA reads TGTGCCAGCAGTTTAGCGCGGTCGGGGACTAGTGGCTACACCTTC. Amino acids: CASSLARSGTSGYTF.

This clonotype was observed a few times. At one end, the junction sequence differs from germline, possibly due to a read error. This chain links TRBV6-1 with TRBJ2-2; D tentatively fits TRBD1 or TRBD2 (6 bases each). The germline gives CDR1 MNHNS, CDR2 SASEGT. The CDR3 runs to 14 residues. In DNA form, the CDR3 reads TGTGCCAGCACCCCCGGGGGCCCCCGAGGTGAGCAGTTTTTT. Translation gives CASTPGGPRGEQFF.

A few counts support this clonotype. The chain is built from TRBV6-1 and TRBJ2-3; no firm D call. The ends were cut back, 6 bases at V and 2 bases at J, with 15 bases in the middle. The CDR3 contains 15 residues. The V gene's germline CDR1 is MNHNS and CDR2 SASEGT. The CDR3 protein is CASRPRTPVTDTQYF. CDR3 bases: TGTGCCAGCAGACCCCGGACCCCGGTCACAGATACGCAGTATTTT.

This chain uses TRBV6-4 with TRBJ2-3; tentative D call: TRBD1 (5 bases). The CDR3 is 15 amino acids. The ends were cut back, 4 bases at V and 2 bases at J, with 13 bases in the middle. Per the germline V gene, CDR1 is MRHNA and CDR2 is SNTAGT. The CDR3 sequence: CASSADQGDTDTQYF. CDR3 sequence (DNA): TGTGCCAGCAGTGCCGATCAAGGGGACACAGATACGCAGTATTTT.

This clonotype counts as medium-sized. This chain uses TRBV27 with TRBJ2-5, with a possible D match to TRBD2 (6 bases). Trimming took 5 bases from V and 0 from J, leaving 13 bases between them. The CDR3 is 15 amino acids. Germline V gives CDR1 MNHEY, CDR2 SMNVEV (reference sequence). The DNA of the CDR3 is TGTGCCAGCAGTAGAGAAGGGACTTACCAAGAGACCCAGTACTTC. It is translated as CASSREGTYQETQYF.

V and J are TRBV24-1 and TRBJ2-4, with TRBD1 matching over 11 bases. The better agreement between TRBJ2-5 and the DNA end casts doubt on the J call. This CDR3 has 22 amino acids. Germline lookup yields CDR1 KGHDR and CDR2 SFDVKD. This CDR3 reads CATSVARQDRGQSSHGWETQYF. In DNA form, the CDR3 reads TGTGCCACCAGTGTGGCTCGGCAGGACAGGGGGCAATCTTCCCACGGTTGGGAGACCCAGTACTTC.

There are a few counts of this clonotype. V and J are TRBV11-3 and TRBJ2-1; the match to TRBD2 covers 7 bases. Trimming cost V 0 bases and J 5 bases; bases outside gene matches: 4. Per the germline V gene, CDR1 is SGHNT and CDR2 is YENEEA. CDR3 size: 15 residues. The DNA for the CDR3 is TGTGCCAGCAGCTTAGAGGGCGGGAGCGACAATGAGCAGTTCTTC. Residues: CASSLEGGSDNEQFF.

The chain has TRBV7-6 and TRBJ2-1; 9 bases fit TRBD2. CDR3 length: 17 residues. The germline V gene encodes CDR1 SGHVS and CDR2 FNYEAQ. V was clipped by 5 bases and J by 8 bases; unmatched bases: 16. The CDR3 DNA reads TGTGCCAGCAGCCAAGTACTAAGCGCGGGAGGGTCTGATGAGCAGTTCTTC. Amino acids: CASSQVLSAGGSDEQFF.

The CDR3 DNA is TGTGCCAGCAGCTTAGGGTCTAGCTCCCAACCCTACGAGCAGTACTTC. Amino acids: CASSLGSSSQPYEQYF. The chain joins TRBV7-2 to TRBJ2-7, with a weak D call TRBD2 (5 bases). The CDR3 is 16 residues long. Trimming pared 1 base from V and 2 bases from J, leaving 15 bases between. Germline V CDR1 and CDR2: SGHTA, FQGNSA.